The entry below describes one T cell receptor (beta chain). The sample holds one count of this clone. Its binding antigen is unknown. Base-call qualities are not available, and no considerably larger clone is one nucleotide away. The donors were included in the validation cohort of 90 to 150 subjects, a group kept apart from the roughly 670-subject first cohort. The source of the sample is a study of cytomegalovirus exposure and HLA in healthy donors (dated by TCRdb to between 2016 and 2019). Study-wide context: A later analysis indicated that the 120 validation repertoires were generated on the platform also employed for the 600 to 750 repertoires of the first cohort. The aim of the study was to test whether cataloging public T cell receptors could identify signatures of past pathogen exposure. Along with the approximately 700-subject first cohort, a separate validation cohort of some 130 different subjects was used. The study combined high-throughput TCR immunosequencing, statistical association of individual TCRs with disease status, and machine learning to predict cytomegalovirus infection status. What the research found in general, with its limitations: Across donors, most TCR sequences were observed very rarely, whereas some public TCRs were present in many individuals. According to the authors, the approach could potentially be generalized to other disease states and immunological phenotypes. A later analysis lacked HLA typing for the validation cohort, so it scored co-occurrence in that cohort across all 110 or so repertoires. In the study, around 160 TCR beta chains were listed as associated with cytomegalovirus. The classifier was reported to diagnose cytomegalovirus status with high specificity and sensitivity in both the original and validation cohorts. In vitro tests confirmed that a few of the cytomegalovirus-associated TCR beta chains recognize cytomegalovirus antigens. A later analysis found that TCRs clustered in the first cohort also tended to co-occur in the 120 validation repertoires, with 94% of cluster scores above 0.

The library was made by the immunoSEQ multiplex PCR assay. In the authors' own workflow: To diagnose cytomegalovirus status from the catalog of TCR beta chain sequences, a statistical classification framework was built. The table was pulled from immuneACCESS by TCRdb, which kept in-frame rearrangements only. Such tables lose some clones; where checked, under half of the loss comes from unresolved V genes, and the rest has no known cause. Clone size and V and J calls were adopted from that table, with D and trimming inferred from the DNA. This sample holds hundreds of thousands of clones; around 85% were observed only once. 1% to 1.5% of the sample is taken by the ten largest. V is cut back by 2 bases and J by 8 bases, with 10 bases in the junction unmatched. The germline V gene supplies CDR1 SGDLS and CDR2 YYNGEE. The CDR3 sequence holds 17 residues, the cysteine and phenylalanine included. Only the CDR3 portion is preserved as DNA: 51 bases, with reading frame beginning at the first base.

The rearrangement combines TRBV9 with TRBJ2-1; 13 middle bases align to TRBD2. The specimen sequenced was PBMCs. The TCR sequence derives from a young woman in good health and CMV-seropositive. The nucleotides read TGTGCCAGCAGCGTGACCGGACTAGCGGGAGTTGAGGATGAGCAGTTCTTC. Its translation reads: CASSVTGLAGVEDEQFF.